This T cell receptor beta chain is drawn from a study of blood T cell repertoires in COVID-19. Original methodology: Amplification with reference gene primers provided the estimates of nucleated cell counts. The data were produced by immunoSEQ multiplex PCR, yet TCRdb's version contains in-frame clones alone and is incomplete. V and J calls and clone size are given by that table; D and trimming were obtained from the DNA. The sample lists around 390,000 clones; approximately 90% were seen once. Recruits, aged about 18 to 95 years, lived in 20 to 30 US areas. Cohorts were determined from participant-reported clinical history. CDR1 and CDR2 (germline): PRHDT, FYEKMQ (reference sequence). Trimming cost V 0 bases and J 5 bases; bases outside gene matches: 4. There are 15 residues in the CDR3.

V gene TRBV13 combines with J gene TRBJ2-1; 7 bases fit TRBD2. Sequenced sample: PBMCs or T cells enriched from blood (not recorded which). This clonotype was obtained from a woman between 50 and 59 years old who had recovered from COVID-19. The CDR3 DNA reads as TGTGCCAGCAGCTTAGGCAGGACTAGACACAATGAGCAGTTCTTC. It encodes CASSLGRTRHNEQFF.